Listed here are 14 T cell receptor beta chains from one sample, sequenced in a study of T-cell memory formation after mild COVID-19. TCRdb reprocessed the 5' RACE reads with MiXCR, giving one entry per CDR3 protein. The data show 500,000 to 600,000 distinct CDR3 sequences, with roughly 18% seen just once and around 12% held by the top ten. Sequenced material: PBMCs or a T cell subset sorted from them (not recorded which). All receptors derive from an adult woman who had mild COVID-19 (a few samples of this study predate the infection). Cell type and time point are not known.

This clonotype was counted between two and nine times. The rearrangement joins TRBV6-1 to TRBJ2-7, with TRBD1 identical over 9 bases. J gave up 3 bases and V 0 bases, and 9 bases lay outside the gene matches. The CDR3 extends over 17 amino acids. From germline, CDR1 is MNHNS and CDR2 SASEGT. CDR3 in DNA: TGTGCCAGCAGTGAAGCGGACCCGACAGGGGGGCTCTACGAGCAGTACTTC. Its protein product is CASSEADPTGGLYEQYF.

The table lists this clonotype with a few counts. The V and J genes are TRBV28 and TRBJ1-4, with TRBD1 matching 7 bases. Germline CDR1 is MDHEN and CDR2 is SYDVKM. CDR3 length: 15 amino acids. The trim removed 1 base at V and 6 bases at J, leaving 5 bases unmatched. CDR3 coding DNA: TGTGCCAGCAGTTTATTGGGGCAGGGGGATGAAAAACTGTTTTTT. Its translation: CASSLLGQGDEKLFF.

In its sample, this clonotype was seen a few times. The chain has TRBV7-6 and TRBJ1-1; D unclear. The CDR3 totals 17 residues. V lost 6 bases, J lost 0 bases, and 20 bases lay in between. CDR1 is SGHVS, CDR2 FNYEAQ, per germline. Here the CDR3 DNA reads TGTGCCAGCAGTTTATCACCCGGGCGGGGTTTGAACACTGAAGCTTTCTTT. Amino acid sequence: CASSLSPGRGLNTEAFF.

This clonotype was picked up a small number of times. The gene calls are TRBV27 and TRBJ2-1; possibly TRBD2 for D (6 bases). The CDR3 is 16 residues long. Deletions cut 4 bases from V and 4 bases from J, with 17 bases between. Per the germline V gene, CDR1 is MNHEY and CDR2 is SMNVEV (reference sequence). Here the CDR3 DNA reads TGTGCCAGCAGTTCATGGACCGGGACTGGATACAATGAGCAGTTCTTC. It is translated as CASSSWTGTGYNEQFF.

This chain uses TRBV12-3 or TRBV12-4 with TRBJ2-1, with D perhaps TRBD2 (5 bases). V was trimmed by 5 bases and J by 0 bases, leaving 11 bases between them. CDR3 size: 15 residues. Here the CDR3 DNA reads TGTGCCAGCAGTGGAGGAGTATACTCCTACAATGAGCAGTTCTTC. Translation: CASSGGVYSYNEQFF.

V usage is TRBV3-1 and J usage is TRBJ2-1, with 9 bases fitting TRBD1. CDR1 is LGHDT, CDR2 YNNKEL, per germline (reference sequence). The J segment lost 3 bases and the V segment lost 5 bases, leaving 11 bases of the junction unmatched. The CDR3 runs 17 residues. CDR3 DNA: TGTGCCAGCAGCTCATCCTCGGCGGGACAGGGCTACAATGAGCAGTTCTTC. Residues: CASSSSSAGQGYNEQFF.

V is TRBV29-1 and J is TRBJ2-7; tentatively, D is TRBD1 or TRBD2 (5 bases each). Germline CDR1 and CDR2: SQVTM and ANQGSEA. V gave up 3 bases and J gave up 4 bases, with 10 bases separating them. The CDR3 contains 12 residues. This CDR3 reads CSVDSGGYEQYF. CDR3 in DNA: TGCAGCGTTGATTCTGGGGGATACGAGCAGTACTTC.

This clonotype was seen at least ten times. The rearrangement joins TRBV4-1 to TRBJ2-5; D may be TRBD1 (6 bases). V dropped 0 bases and J dropped 4 bases, with 12 bases sitting between them. Per germline, CDR1 MGHRA and CDR2 YSYEKL. The CDR3 runs 15 residues. CDR3 coding DNA: TGCGCCAGCAGCCAAGATACAGGGCCGGGAGAGACCCAGTACTTC. Translation gives CASSQDTGPGETQYF.

The table lists this clonotype with a few counts. The genes are TRBV5-1 and TRBJ2-3, with D possibly being TRBD1 or TRBD2 (5 bases each). Trimming took off 0 bases at V and 0 bases at J, with 11 bases between the two ends. The V gene's germline CDR1 is SGHRS and CDR2 YFSETQ. The CDR3 totals 16 residues. The CDR3 spells CASSLVWDLSTDTQYF. CDR3 DNA sequence: TGCGCCAGCAGCTTGGTGTGGGACCTTAGCACAGATACGCAGTATTTT.

The rearrangement uses TRBV11-2 and TRBJ1-1; weak D call: TRBD1 (6 bases). The germline V gene has CDR1 SGHAT and CDR2 FQNNGV. There are 13 residues in the CDR3. V lost 6 bases, J lost 5 bases, and 13 bases lay in between. CDR3 loop: CASRQGEWTEAFF. The CDR3 DNA sequence: TGTGCCAGCAGACAGGGAGAATGGACTGAAGCTTTCTTT.

This clonotype was observed at least ten times. This chain joins TRBV4-3 and TRBJ2-1; 14 nucleotides agree with TRBD2. This CDR3 has 17 residues. The V gene's germline CDR1 is LGHNA and CDR2 YSLEER. V was pared by 2 bases and J by 4 bases, with 4 bases of the junction left unmatched. The chain's CDR3 is CASSQFGTSGGYNEQFF. For the CDR3, the DNA is TGCGCCAGCAGCCAATTTGGGACTAGCGGGGGTTACAATGAGCAGTTCTTC.

The CDR3 loop reads CASSERGGDNSYEQYF. The CDR3 DNA follows: TGTGCCAGCAGCGAGAGAGGGGGCGATAACTCCTACGAGCAGTACTTC. The chain carries TRBV12-3 or TRBV12-4 and TRBJ2-7; TRBD1 aligns across 7 bases. The CDR3 has 16 amino acids. Trimming at V came to 6 bases and at J to 0 bases, leaving 11 bases not matched to a gene.

The CDR3 DNA sequence: TGTGCCACCAGCAGAGATGGCAGCGGGACGGACATTCAGTACTTC. It codes for CATSRDGSGTDIQYF. The rearrangement links TRBV15 to TRBJ2-4; 7 positions match TRBD2. From germline, CDR1 is LNHNV and CDR2 YYDKDF (reference sequence). V lost 0 bases to trimming and J lost 8 bases; unmatched junction nucleotides: 7. The CDR3 totals 15 residues.

This clonotype was observed a handful of times. The chain joins TRBV20-1 to TRBJ1-2; no definite D call. V was pared by 0 bases and J by 4 bases, with 21 bases between. CDR3 length: 17 amino acids. In germline, CDR1 is DFQATT, CDR2 SNEGSKA (reference sequence). CDR3 sequence (DNA): TGCAGTGCTAGAGAGGTGCTTACAGTAACCGGGAGCTATGGCTACACCTTC. Its translation is CSAREVLTVTGSYGYTF.